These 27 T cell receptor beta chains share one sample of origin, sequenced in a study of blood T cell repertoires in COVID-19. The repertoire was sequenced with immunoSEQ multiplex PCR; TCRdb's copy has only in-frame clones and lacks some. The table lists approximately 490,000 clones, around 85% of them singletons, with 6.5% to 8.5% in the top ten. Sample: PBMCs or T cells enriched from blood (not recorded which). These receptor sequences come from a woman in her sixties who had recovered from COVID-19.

CDR3 sequence (DNA): TGTGCCAGCAGTCTTAGACAGGGGAGGTACACTGAAGCTTTCTTT. It encodes CASSLRQGRYTEAFF. The V and J genes are TRBV27 and TRBJ1-1, with 8 bases identical to TRBD1. This CDR3 spans 15 amino acids. CDR1 and CDR2 (germline): MNHEY, SMNVEV (reference sequence). The trim removed 5 bases at V and 3 bases at J, leaving 8 bases unmatched.

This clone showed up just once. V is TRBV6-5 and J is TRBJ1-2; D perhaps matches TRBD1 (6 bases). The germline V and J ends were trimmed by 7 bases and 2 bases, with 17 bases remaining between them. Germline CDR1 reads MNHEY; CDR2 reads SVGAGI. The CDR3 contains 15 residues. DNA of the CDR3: TGTGCCAGCACCCCGGGACACCTAGGGAACTATGGCTACACCTTC. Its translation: CASTPGHLGNYGYTF.

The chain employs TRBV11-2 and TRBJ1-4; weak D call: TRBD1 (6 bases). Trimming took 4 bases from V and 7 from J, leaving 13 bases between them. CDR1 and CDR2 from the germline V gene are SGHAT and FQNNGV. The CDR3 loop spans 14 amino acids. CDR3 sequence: CASSSPGEGEKLFF. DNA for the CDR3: TGTGCCAGCAGCTCCCCAGGGGAAGGTGAAAAACTGTTTTTT.

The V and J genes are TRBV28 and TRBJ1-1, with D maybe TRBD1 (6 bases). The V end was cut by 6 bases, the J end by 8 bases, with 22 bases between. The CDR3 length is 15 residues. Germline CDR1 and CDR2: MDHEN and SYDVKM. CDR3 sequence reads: CASSSPGQGKGEAFF. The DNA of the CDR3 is TGTGCCAGCAGCTCCCCCGGGCAGGGGAAAGGAGAAGCTTTCTTT.

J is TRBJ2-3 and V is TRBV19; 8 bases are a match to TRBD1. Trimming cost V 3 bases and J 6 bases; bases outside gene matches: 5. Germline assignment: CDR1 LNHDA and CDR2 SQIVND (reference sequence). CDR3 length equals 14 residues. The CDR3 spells CASSIQGASDTQYF. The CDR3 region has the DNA TGTGCCAGTAGTATCCAGGGGGCGTCCGATACGCAGTATTTT.

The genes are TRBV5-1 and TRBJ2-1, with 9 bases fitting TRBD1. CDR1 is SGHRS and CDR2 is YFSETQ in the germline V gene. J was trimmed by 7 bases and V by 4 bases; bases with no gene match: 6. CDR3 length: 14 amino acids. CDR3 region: CASSPGTGYNEQFF. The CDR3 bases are TGCGCCAGCAGCCCCGGGACAGGGTATAATGAGCAGTTCTTC.

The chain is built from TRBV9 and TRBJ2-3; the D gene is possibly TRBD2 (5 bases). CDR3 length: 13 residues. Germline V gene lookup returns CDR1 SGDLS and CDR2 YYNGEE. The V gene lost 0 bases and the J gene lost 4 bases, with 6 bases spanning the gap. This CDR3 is CASSVGGSDTQYF. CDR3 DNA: TGTGCCAGCAGCGTAGGAGGGTCAGATACGCAGTATTTT.

As DNA, the CDR3 is TGTGCCAGCTCCGTTGAACAGGGGGCTTATGGCTACACCTTC. This sequence encodes CASSVEQGAYGYTF. This chain links TRBV11-2 with TRBJ1-2, with 9 bases matching TRBD1. The CDR3 has 14 residues. With 8 bases clipped from V and 5 bases from J, the junction kept 9 bases outside the gene matches. Germline V CDR1 and CDR2: SGHAT, FQNNGV.

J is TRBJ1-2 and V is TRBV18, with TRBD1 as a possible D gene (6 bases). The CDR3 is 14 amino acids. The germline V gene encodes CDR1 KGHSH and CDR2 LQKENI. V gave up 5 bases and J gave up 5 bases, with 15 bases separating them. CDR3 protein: CASSNRVMEYGYTF. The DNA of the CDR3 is TGTGCCAGCTCAAACAGGGTTATGGAGTATGGCTACACCTTC.

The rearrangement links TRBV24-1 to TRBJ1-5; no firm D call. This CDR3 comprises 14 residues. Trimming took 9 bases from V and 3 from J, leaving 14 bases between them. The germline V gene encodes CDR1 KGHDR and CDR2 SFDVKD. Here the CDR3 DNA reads TGTGCCACCCTCCTGGACTTACACAATCAGCCCCAGCATTTT. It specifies CATLLDLHNQPQHF.

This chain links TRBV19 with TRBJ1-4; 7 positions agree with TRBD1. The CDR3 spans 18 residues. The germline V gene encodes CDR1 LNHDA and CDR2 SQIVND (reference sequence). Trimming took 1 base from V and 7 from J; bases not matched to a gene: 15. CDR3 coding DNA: TGTGCCAGTAGTATAGGAGGGGACAGTGGAGGATGGGGTGAAAAACTGTTTTTT. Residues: CASSIGGDSGGWGEKLFF.

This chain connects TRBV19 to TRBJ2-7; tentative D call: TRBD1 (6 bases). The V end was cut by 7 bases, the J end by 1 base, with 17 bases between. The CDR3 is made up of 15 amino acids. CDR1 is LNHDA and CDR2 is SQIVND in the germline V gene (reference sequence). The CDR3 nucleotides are TGTGCCAGTACCCCGTCGAGGACAGCGTCCTACGAGCAGTACTTC. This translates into CASTPSRTASYEQYF.

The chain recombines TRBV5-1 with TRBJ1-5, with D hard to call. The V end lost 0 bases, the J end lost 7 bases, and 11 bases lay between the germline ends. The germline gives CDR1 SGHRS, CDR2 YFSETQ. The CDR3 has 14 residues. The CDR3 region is CASSLEGSGQPQHF. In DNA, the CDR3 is TGCGCCAGCAGCTTGGAAGGCTCCGGGCAGCCCCAGCATTTT.

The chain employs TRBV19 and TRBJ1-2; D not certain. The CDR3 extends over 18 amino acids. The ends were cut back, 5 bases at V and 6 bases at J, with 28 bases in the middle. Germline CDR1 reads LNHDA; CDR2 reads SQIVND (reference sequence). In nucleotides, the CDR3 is TGTGCCAGTAGTTTATCGGCCGGAACCTTTGGCGGTTTTAATGGCTACACCTTC. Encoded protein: CASSLSAGTFGGFNGYTF.

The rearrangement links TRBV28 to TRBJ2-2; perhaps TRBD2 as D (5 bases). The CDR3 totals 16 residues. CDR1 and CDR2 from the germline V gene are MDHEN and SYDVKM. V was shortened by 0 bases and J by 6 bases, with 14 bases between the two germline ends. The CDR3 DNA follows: TGTGCCAGCAGTTTATGGGTTGGTAGCGTGGCCGGGGAGCTGTTTTTT. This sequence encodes CASSLWVGSVAGELFF. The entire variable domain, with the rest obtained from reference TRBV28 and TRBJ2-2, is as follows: DVKVTQSSRYLVKRTGEKVFLECVQDMDHENMFWYRQDPGLGLRLIYFSYDVKMKEKGDIPEGYSVSREKKERFSLILESASTNQTSMYLCASSLWVGSVAGELFFGEGSRLTVL.

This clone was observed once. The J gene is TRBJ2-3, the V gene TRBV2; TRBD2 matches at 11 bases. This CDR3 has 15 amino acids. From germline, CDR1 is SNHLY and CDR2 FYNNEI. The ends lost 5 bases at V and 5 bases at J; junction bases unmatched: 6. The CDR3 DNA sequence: TGTGCCAGCAGTCCCCTAGCGGGGGGTATAGATACGCAGTATTTT. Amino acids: CASSPLAGGIDTQYF.

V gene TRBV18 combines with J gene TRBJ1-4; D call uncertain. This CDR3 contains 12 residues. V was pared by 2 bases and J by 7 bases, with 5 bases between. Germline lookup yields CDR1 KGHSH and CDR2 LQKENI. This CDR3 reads CASSPGSEKLFF. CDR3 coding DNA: TGTGCCAGCTCACCAGGGAGTGAAAAACTGTTTTTT. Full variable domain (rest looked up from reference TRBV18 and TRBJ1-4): NAGVMQNPRHLVRRRGQEARLRCSPMKGHSHVYWYRQLPEEGLKFMVYLQKENIIDESGMPKERFSAEFPKEGPSILRIQQVVRGDSAAYFCASSPGSEKLFFGSGTQLSVL.

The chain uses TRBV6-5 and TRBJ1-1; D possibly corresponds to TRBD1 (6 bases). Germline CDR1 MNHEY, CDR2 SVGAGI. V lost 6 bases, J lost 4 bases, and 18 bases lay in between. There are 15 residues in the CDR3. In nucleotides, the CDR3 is TGTGCCAGCAGCAAGCGGACAGAACTATCCACTGAAGCTTTCTTT. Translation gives CASSKRTELSTEAFF.

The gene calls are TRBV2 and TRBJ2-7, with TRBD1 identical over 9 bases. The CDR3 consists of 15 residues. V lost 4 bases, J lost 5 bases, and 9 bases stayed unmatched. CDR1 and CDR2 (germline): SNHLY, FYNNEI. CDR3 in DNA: TGTGCCAGCAGTGTAAGGACAGGGGAACCCCACGAGCAGTACGTC. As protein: CASSVRTGEPHEQYV.

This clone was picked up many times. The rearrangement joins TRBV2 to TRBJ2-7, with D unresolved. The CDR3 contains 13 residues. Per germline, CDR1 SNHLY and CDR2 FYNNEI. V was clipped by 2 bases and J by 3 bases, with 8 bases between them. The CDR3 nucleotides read TGTGCCAGCAGTGAAAACAGCTACTACGAGCAGTACGTC. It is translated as CASSENSYYEQYV.

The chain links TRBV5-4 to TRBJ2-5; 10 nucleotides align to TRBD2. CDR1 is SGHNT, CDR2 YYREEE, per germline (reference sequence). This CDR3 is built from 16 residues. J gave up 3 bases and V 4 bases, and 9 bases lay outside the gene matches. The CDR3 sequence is CASSIPSGGVKETQYF. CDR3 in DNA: TGTGCCAGCAGCATCCCTAGCGGGGGCGTCAAAGAGACCCAGTACTTC.

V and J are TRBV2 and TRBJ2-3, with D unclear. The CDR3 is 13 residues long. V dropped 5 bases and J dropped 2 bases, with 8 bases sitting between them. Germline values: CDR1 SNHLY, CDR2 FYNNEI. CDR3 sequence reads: CASSQAHTDTQYF. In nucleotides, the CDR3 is TGTGCCAGCAGTCAGGCTCACACAGATACGCAGTATTTT.

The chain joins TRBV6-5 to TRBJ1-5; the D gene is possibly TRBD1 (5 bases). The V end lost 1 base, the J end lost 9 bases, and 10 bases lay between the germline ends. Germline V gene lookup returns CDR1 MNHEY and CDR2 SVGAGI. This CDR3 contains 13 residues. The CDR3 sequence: CASSYLTGGPQHF. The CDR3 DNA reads TGTGCCAGCAGTTACTTGACGGGGGGGCCCCAGCATTTT.

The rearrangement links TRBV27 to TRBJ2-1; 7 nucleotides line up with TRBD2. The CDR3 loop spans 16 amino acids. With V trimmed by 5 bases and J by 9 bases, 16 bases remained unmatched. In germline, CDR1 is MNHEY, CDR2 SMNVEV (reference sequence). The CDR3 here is CASSIWGGLAFGEQFF. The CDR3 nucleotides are TGTGCCAGCAGTATATGGGGAGGGCTAGCCTTCGGTGAGCAGTTCTTC.

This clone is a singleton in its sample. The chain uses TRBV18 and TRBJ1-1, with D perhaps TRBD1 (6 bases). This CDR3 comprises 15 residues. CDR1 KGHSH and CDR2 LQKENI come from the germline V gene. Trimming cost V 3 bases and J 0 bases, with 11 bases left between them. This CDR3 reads CASSPTRGMNTEAFF. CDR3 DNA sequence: TGTGCCAGCTCACCTACCAGGGGCATGAACACTGAAGCTTTCTTT.

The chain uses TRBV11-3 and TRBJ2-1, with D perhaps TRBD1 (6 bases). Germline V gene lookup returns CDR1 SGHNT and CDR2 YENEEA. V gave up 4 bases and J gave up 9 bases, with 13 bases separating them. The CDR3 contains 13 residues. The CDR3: CASSSTGSSEQFF. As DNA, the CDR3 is TGTGCCAGCAGCTCAACAGGGTCAAGTGAGCAGTTCTTC.

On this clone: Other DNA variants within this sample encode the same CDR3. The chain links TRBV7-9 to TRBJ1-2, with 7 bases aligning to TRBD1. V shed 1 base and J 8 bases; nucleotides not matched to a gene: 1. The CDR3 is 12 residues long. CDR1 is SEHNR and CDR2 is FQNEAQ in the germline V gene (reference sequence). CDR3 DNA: TGTGCCAGCAGCTTAGAGACAGGGGGCTACACCTTC. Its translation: CASSLETGGYTF.